A single sample gave rise to the 28 T cell receptor beta chains below, sequenced in a study of blood T cell repertoires in COVID-19. Data came from immunoSEQ multiplex PCR; TCRdb stores just in-frame clones and leaves some out. The data contain 62,000 or so clones, approximately 88% of them singletons. The sample taken for sequencing was peripheral blood. These receptors all come from a human donor in a cohort sampled during active COVID-19.

This sequence joins TRBV7-9 and TRBJ1-2; D uncertain. The CDR3 consists of 14 residues. The germline V gene has CDR1 SEHNR and CDR2 FQNEAQ (reference sequence). Trimming stripped 1 base from V and 2 bases from J, with 8 bases between. CDR3 bases: TGTGCCAGCAGCTTAGGGGAGAGGAACTATGGCTACACCTTC. This encodes CASSLGERNYGYTF.

The chain joins TRBV2 to TRBJ2-2; TRBD1 matches 8 bases. The CDR3 contains 14 residues. The trim removed 3 bases at V and 7 bases at J, leaving 4 bases unmatched. Germline CDR1 reads SNHLY; CDR2 reads FYNNEI. CDR3 nucleotides: TGTGCCAGCAGTGACGGGACAGGCGACGGGGAGCTGTTTTTT. Translated, it gives CASSDGTGDGELFF.

The CDR3 loop reads CASSNGGPAPLHF. The CDR3, as DNA: TGTGCCAGCAGTAACGGGGGTCCAGCACCCCTCCACTTT. This chain joins TRBV6-6 and TRBJ1-6, with D maybe TRBD1 (5 bases). V shed 5 bases and J shed 11 bases, with 13 bases lying between them. This CDR3 comprises 13 residues. Germline V lookup: CDR1 MNHNY, CDR2 SVGAGI (reference sequence).

This sequence joins TRBV5-8 and TRBJ2-7; 7 nucleotides align to TRBD1. Germline CDR1 SGHTS, CDR2 YDEGEE. The CDR3 consists of 15 residues. V shed 0 bases, J shed 3 bases, and the junction held 6 bases outside the gene matches. Here the CDR3 reads CASSLDRGPYYEQYF. The CDR3 nucleotides are TGTGCCAGCAGCTTGGACAGGGGCCCATACTACGAGCAGTACTTC.

The chain recombines TRBV3-1 (or the pseudogene TRBV3-2) with TRBJ1-6, with D tentatively TRBD1 (5 bases). In germline, CDR1 is LGHDT, CDR2 YNNKEL (reference sequence). The CDR3 extends over 18 amino acids. Trimming took off 4 bases at V and 0 bases at J, with 16 bases between the two ends. The CDR3 protein is CASSRTGQQSSYNSPLHF. The CDR3, as DNA: TGTGCCAGCAGCCGCACCGGACAACAAAGCTCCTATAATTCACCCCTCCACTTT.

The chain links TRBV11-1 to TRBJ1-2; D gene unclear. V was pared by 5 bases and J by 8 bases, with 9 bases between. Germline CDR1 reads SGHAT; CDR2 reads FQDESV (reference sequence). The CDR3 consists of 11 residues. CDR3 DNA: TGTGCCAGCAGCCATCGGGAAGGCTACACCTTC. The encoded protein is CASSHREGYTF.

V and J are TRBV19 and TRBJ2-2, with D hard to call. CDR3 length: 16 residues. From germline, CDR1 is LNHDA and CDR2 SQIVND (reference sequence). V dropped 3 bases and J dropped 5 bases, with 16 bases sitting between them. CDR3 in amino acids: CASSIRSWVATGELFF. CDR3 DNA sequence: TGTGCCAGTAGTATTCGGAGTTGGGTGGCGACCGGGGAGCTGTTTTTT.

This sequence joins TRBV5-1 and TRBJ1-5, with 7 bases aligning to TRBD1. The CDR3 runs to 14 residues. With 8 bases clipped from V and 4 bases from J, the junction kept 9 bases outside the gene matches. The germline CDR1 and CDR2 sequences are SGHRS and YFSETQ. CDR3 residues: CARRNGDSNQPQHF. CDR3 coding DNA: TGCGCCAGAAGAAACGGGGACAGTAATCAGCCCCAGCATTTT. The full variable domain, its missing parts supplied by reference TRBV5-1 and TRBJ1-5, is KAGVTQTPRYLIKTRGQQVTLSCSPISGHRSVSWYQQTPGQGLQFLFEYFSETQRNKGNFPGRFSGRQFSNSRSEMNVSTLELGDSALYLCARRNGDSNQPQHFGDGTRLSIL.

The CDR3 coding sequence is TGTGCCAGCAGCTTGGTAGCGGGAGGCTTCACAGATACGCAGTATTTT. It is translated as CASSLVAGGFTDTQYF. This sequence joins TRBV5-6 and TRBJ2-3, with 10 bases identical to TRBD2. CDR3 length equals 16 residues. Losses at the gene ends were 0 bases for V and 2 bases for J; bases not matched to a gene: 3. Per germline, CDR1 SGHDT and CDR2 YYEEEE.

This chain links TRBV7-9 with TRBJ2-5; 10 bases map to TRBD2. Trimming at V came to 8 bases and at J to 5 bases, leaving 14 bases not matched to a gene. This CDR3 spans 16 amino acids. Germline CDR1 SEHNR, CDR2 FQNEAQ (reference sequence). DNA for the CDR3: TGTGCCAGCGCGAGAAGCGGGGGGGCCAGCGGGGAGACCCAGTACTTC. It is translated as CASARSGGASGETQYF.

The chain carries TRBV9 and TRBJ2-1; 8 positions match TRBD2. Trimming at V came to 4 bases and at J to 7 bases, leaving 13 bases not matched to a gene. CDR3 size: 16 residues. Germline CDR1 SGDLS, CDR2 YYNGEE. The CDR3 here is CASSPRVGGGNNEQFF. The CDR3 DNA sequence: TGTGCCAGCAGCCCACGGGTGGGCGGGGGGAATAATGAGCAGTTCTTC.

The chain carries TRBV4-2 and TRBJ2-6; 11 bases are shared with TRBD1. The V and J ends lost 5 bases and 4 bases, in that order; junction bases with no gene match: 10. The CDR3 spans 18 residues. The germline V gene has CDR1 LGHNA and CDR2 YNFKEQ. For the CDR3, the DNA is TGTGCCAGCAGCTCGCCCCCGGACAGGGGGCCCGGGGCCAACGTCCTGACTTTC. Its translation is CASSSPPDRGPGANVLTF.

This clone was seen a few times. J is TRBJ1-6 and V is TRBV30; 9 bases fit TRBD1. The junction had 3 bases not matched to a gene; V was cut back by 0 bases and J by 6 bases. CDR1 GTSNPN and CDR2 SVGIG come from the germline V gene (reference sequence). The length of the CDR3 is 15 residues. The CDR3 DNA sequence: TGTGCCTGGAGTGTAGGGACAGGGCGTAATTCACCCCTCCACTTT. This encodes CAWSVGTGRNSPLHF.

The rearrangement uses TRBV4-1 and TRBJ1-2, with D perhaps matching TRBD1 (6 bases). V dropped 0 bases and J dropped 8 bases, with 25 bases sitting between them. Germline CDR1 is MGHRA and CDR2 is YSYEKL. The CDR3 has 18 amino acids. The CDR3 nucleotides are TGCGCCAGCAGCCAAGATGAATCTTCCCAGGGGCTAATCGACGGCTACACCTTC. It specifies CASSQDESSQGLIDGYTF.

In DNA form, the CDR3 reads TGTGCCAGCAGCTTATCCGGGACAGGGGACACTGAAGCTTTCTTT. It encodes CASSLSGTGDTEAFF. The rearrangement uses TRBV7-9 and TRBJ1-1; 10 bases match TRBD1. V dropped 2 bases and J dropped 3; count of bases not matched to a gene: 3. CDR3 size: 15 residues. The germline CDR1 and CDR2 sequences are SEHNR and FQNEAQ (reference sequence).

The chain uses TRBV28 and TRBJ2-1; 8 bases are shared with TRBD2. CDR3 length equals 13 residues. V lost 6 bases and J lost 10; bases outside the gene matches: 8. From germline, CDR1 is MDHEN and CDR2 SYDVKM. CDR3 in DNA: TGTGCCAGCAGACAAGCGGGACTAGGAGAGCAGTTCTTC. Translating gives CASRQAGLGEQFF.

A few counts support this clone. Other nucleotide sequences from this sample produce the same CDR3. The J gene is TRBJ1-2, the V gene TRBV5-1; TRBD1 is a possible D gene (6 bases). The germline V and J ends were trimmed by 0 bases and 7 bases, with 10 bases remaining between them. Germline loops: CDR1 SGHRS, CDR2 YFSETQ. There are 13 residues in the CDR3. The CDR3 DNA is TGCGCCAGCAGCTTGGCGGGGGGCTCTGGCTACACCTTC. Encoded protein: CASSLAGGSGYTF.

This rearrangement joins TRBV7-2 to TRBJ2-5; 12 bases line up with TRBD2. CDR3 length: 16 residues. Germline V CDR1 and CDR2: SGHTA, FQGNSA. V was clipped by 3 bases and J by 5 bases; unmatched bases: 7. The CDR3 sequence is CASSFRTSGARETQYF. CDR3 DNA sequence: TGTGCCAGCAGCTTCAGGACTAGCGGGGCCAGGGAGACCCAGTACTTC.

The chain carries TRBV6-5 and TRBJ2-7, with 11 bases matching TRBD2. This CDR3 contains 16 residues. The trim removed 2 bases at V and 2 bases at J, leaving 5 bases unmatched. CDR1 MNHEY and CDR2 SVGAGI come from the germline V gene. The CDR3 nucleotides are TGTGCCAGCAGTTACCGCGGTAGCGGGAGGGCCTACGAGCAGTACTTC. It is translated as CASSYRGSGRAYEQYF.

On this clone itself: A junction boundary mismatches the germline segment, possibly from a read error. The chain links TRBV2 to TRBJ1-2; 7 bases are shared with TRBD1. CDR3 length: 11 amino acids. Germline V gives CDR1 SNHLY, CDR2 FYNNEI. The CDR3 nucleotides are TGTGCCAGTCGGGACAGAATATCTACTAGGTTC. Protein product: CASRDRISTRF.

The V and J genes are TRBV5-1 and TRBJ1-2, with D perhaps TRBD1 (5 bases). This CDR3 is built from 14 residues. Germline V gives CDR1 SGHRS, CDR2 YFSETQ. Trimming removed 0 bases at V and 9 bases at J, with 15 bases between. DNA for the CDR3: TGCGCCAGCAGCTTGGAAGCAGGGCATAAGAGCTACACCTTC. Amino acids: CASSLEAGHKSYTF.

The rearrangement uses TRBV5-4 and TRBJ2-5; tentatively, D is TRBD2 (5 bases). The ends were cut back, 2 bases at V and 5 bases at J, with 16 bases in the middle. Germline V gives CDR1 SGHNT, CDR2 YYREEE (reference sequence). There are 15 residues in the CDR3. The CDR3 here is CASSFERSSGETQYF. The CDR3 DNA reads as TGTGCCAGCAGCTTTGAAAGGAGCTCGGGGGAGACCCAGTACTTC.

The chain is built from TRBV5-6 and TRBJ2-3; no clear D gene. This CDR3 contains 11 residues. CDR1 is SGHDT and CDR2 is YYEEEE in the germline V gene. V lost 1 base, J lost 6 bases, and 3 bases lay in between. This CDR3 is CASSLSDTQYF. As DNA, the CDR3 is TGTGCCAGCAGCTTGTCTGATACGCAGTATTTT.

V and J are TRBV6-2 or TRBV6-3 and TRBJ2-5; 8 bases line up with TRBD2. This CDR3 spans 19 amino acids. Germline V lookup: CDR1 MNHEY, CDR2 SVGEGT. V lost 2 bases, J lost 3 bases, and 17 bases stayed unmatched. CDR3 region: CASSYPRWEERGPKETQYF. The CDR3 nucleotides are TGTGCCAGCAGTTACCCGCGATGGGAAGAGCGGGGGCCAAAAGAGACCCAGTACTTC.

The chain carries TRBV11-2 and TRBJ1-3; no reliable D call. Germline V lookup: CDR1 SGHAT, CDR2 FQNNGV. Trimming cost V 3 bases and J 1 base, with 13 bases left between them. This CDR3 comprises 16 residues. The CDR3 region has the DNA TGTGCCAGCAGCTTTACAGAATCCCTATCTGGAAACACCATATATTTT. Translated: CASSFTESLSGNTIYF.

Only a few counts were recorded for this clone. DNA of the CDR3: TGTGCCAGCAGCGTCGACCCGGGACAGCAAGAGACCCAGTACTTC. Amino acids: CASSVDPGQQETQYF. The chain links TRBV5-4 to TRBJ2-5, with 7 bases that match TRBD1. The germline V gene has CDR1 SGHNT and CDR2 YYREEE (reference sequence). CDR3 size: 15 residues. V trimming: 4 bases; J trimming: 2 bases; junction bases outside the gene matches: 8.

By share of the sample, this clone is medium-sized. The chain joins TRBV7-9 to TRBJ2-1, with 9 bases fitting TRBD1. V lost 4 bases, J lost 3 bases, and 4 bases stayed unmatched. Germline V gene sequence: CDR1 SEHNR, CDR2 FQNEAQ (reference sequence). The length of the CDR3 is 15 residues. The CDR3 region has the DNA TGTGCCAGCAGCTCCGGGACAGGGATCTACAATGAGCAGTTCTTC. Translated: CASSSGTGIYNEQFF.

V gene TRBV11-2 combines with J gene TRBJ2-7; 10 bases align to TRBD1. The junction had 11 bases not matched to a gene; V was cut back by 5 bases and J by 7 bases. This CDR3 has 15 residues. Per germline, CDR1 SGHAT and CDR2 FQNNGV. The CDR3 sequence is CASSPPGQGYREQYF. The CDR3 nucleotides read TGTGCCAGCAGCCCCCCGGGACAGGGGTACCGAGAGCAGTACTTC.